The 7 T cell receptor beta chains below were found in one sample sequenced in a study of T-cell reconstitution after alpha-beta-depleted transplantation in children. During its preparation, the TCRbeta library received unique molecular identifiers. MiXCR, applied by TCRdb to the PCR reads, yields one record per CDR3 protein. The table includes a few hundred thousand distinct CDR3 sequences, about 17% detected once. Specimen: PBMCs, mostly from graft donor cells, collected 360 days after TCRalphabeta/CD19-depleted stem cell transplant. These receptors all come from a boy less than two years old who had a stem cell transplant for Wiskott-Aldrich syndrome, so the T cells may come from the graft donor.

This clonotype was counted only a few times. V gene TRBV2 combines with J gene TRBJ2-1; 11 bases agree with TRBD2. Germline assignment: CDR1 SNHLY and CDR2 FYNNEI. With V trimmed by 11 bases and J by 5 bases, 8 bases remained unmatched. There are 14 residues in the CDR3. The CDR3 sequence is CARPSGRSDNEQFF. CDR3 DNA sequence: TGTGCCCGACCTAGCGGGAGGTCCGACAATGAGCAGTTCTTC. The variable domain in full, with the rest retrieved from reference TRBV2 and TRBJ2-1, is EPEVTQTPSHQVTQMGQEVILRCVPISNHLYFYWYRQILGQKVEFLVSFYNNEISEKSEIFDDQFSVERPDGSNFTLKIRSTKLEDSAMYFCARPSGRSDNEQFFGPGTRLTVL.

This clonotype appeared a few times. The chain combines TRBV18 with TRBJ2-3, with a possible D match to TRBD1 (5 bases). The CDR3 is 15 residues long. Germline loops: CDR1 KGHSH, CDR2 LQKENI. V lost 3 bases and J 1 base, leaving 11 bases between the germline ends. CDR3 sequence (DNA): TGTGCCAGCTCACCGGCGATAGGGGGCACAGATACGCAGTATTTT. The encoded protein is CASSPAIGGTDTQYF.

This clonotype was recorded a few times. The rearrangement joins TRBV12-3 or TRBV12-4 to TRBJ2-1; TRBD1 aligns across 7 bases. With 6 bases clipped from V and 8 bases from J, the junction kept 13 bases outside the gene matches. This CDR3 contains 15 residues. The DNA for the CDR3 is TGTGCCAGCAGGCCACCCTCGACAGGGTTCGATGAGCAGTTCTTC. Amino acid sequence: CASRPPSTGFDEQFF.

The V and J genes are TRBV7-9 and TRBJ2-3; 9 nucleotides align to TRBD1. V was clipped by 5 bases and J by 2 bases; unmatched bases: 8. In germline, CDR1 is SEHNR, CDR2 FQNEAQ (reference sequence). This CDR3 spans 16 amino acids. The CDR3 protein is CASSPGQGTLTDTQYF. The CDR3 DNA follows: TGTGCCAGCAGCCCCGGACAGGGGACACTCACAGATACGCAGTATTTT.

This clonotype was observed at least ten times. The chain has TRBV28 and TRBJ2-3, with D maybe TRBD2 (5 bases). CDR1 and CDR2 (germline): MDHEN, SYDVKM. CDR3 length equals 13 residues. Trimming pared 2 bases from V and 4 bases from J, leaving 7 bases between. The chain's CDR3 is CASSLTRADTQYF. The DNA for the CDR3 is TGTGCCAGCAGTTTAACTAGGGCAGATACGCAGTATTTT.

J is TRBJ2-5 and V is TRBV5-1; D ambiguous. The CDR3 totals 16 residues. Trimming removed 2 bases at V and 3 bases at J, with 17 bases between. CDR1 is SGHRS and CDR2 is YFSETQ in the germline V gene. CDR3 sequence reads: CASSLVREQTKETQYF. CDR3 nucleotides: TGCGCCAGCAGCTTAGTCCGAGAACAGACGAAAGAGACCCAGTACTTC.

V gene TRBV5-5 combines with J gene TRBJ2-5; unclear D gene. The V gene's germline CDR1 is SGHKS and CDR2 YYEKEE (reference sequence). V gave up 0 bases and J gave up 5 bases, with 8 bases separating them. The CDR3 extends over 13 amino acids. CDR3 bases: TGTGCCAGCAGCTTGGACAGTTGGGAGACCCAGTACTTC. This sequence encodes CASSLDSWETQYF. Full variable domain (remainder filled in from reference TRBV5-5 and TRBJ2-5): DAGVTQSPTHLIKTRGQQVTLRCSPISGHKSVSWYQQVLGQGPQFIFQYYEKEERGRGNFPDRFSARQFPNYSSELNVNALLLGDSALYLCASSLDSWETQYFGPGTRLLVL.